The 19 T cell receptor beta chains in this list originate from one sample, sequenced in a study of blood T cell repertoires in COVID-19 (dated by TCRdb to the early 2020s). Libraries were built with the immunoSEQ multiplex PCR assay. This is the immuneACCESS table as TCRdb keeps it, with only in-frame sequences that have V and J called. A part of the clones is gone; compared with another copy, unresolved V genes explain less than half, and the rest is unexplained. Present in this sample are 100,000 to 120,000 clones, more than 70% of which were seen just once. Jointly, the top ten make up more than 5% of the sample. Sequencing used peripheral blood. The origin of the receptors is an older woman with COVID-19, enrolled during active disease.

The rearrangement links TRBV3-1 (or the pseudogene TRBV3-2) to TRBJ2-7; D is uncertain. The germline gives CDR1 LGHDT, CDR2 YNNKEL (reference sequence). This CDR3 is 13 amino acids long. Trimming left V 2 bases short and J 6 bases short, with 11 bases between. CDR3 nucleotide sequence: TGTGCCAGCAGCCAATCCCCCCCGGGCGAGCAGTACTTC. It codes for CASSQSPPGEQYF.

The chain links TRBV5-4 to TRBJ1-2; 7 bases are a match to TRBD1. V was pared by 5 bases and J by 8 bases, with 9 bases of the junction left unmatched. The CDR3 runs to 13 residues. The germline gives CDR1 SGHNT, CDR2 YYREEE (reference sequence). CDR3 in amino acids: CASSPTGADGYTF. The CDR3, as DNA: TGTGCCAGCAGTCCAACAGGGGCAGACGGCTACACCTTC.

This chain uses TRBV5-1 with TRBJ1-4, with D unclear. The germline V gene encodes CDR1 SGHRS and CDR2 YFSETQ. V lost 0 bases, J lost 8 bases, and 8 bases lay in between. This CDR3 is 13 amino acids long. For the CDR3, the DNA is TGCGCCAGCAGCTTGGGCGGAGAGGAAAAACTGTTTTTT. Encoded protein: CASSLGGEEKLFF.

This chain joins TRBV6-6 and TRBJ1-5; 8 bases match TRBD1. CDR1 is MNHNY and CDR2 is SVGAGI in the germline V gene (reference sequence). There are 15 residues in the CDR3. V was clipped by 4 bases and J by 8 bases; unmatched bases: 10. As DNA, the CDR3 is TGTGCCAGCAGTTGGGGGACAGGAAAAAAGGAGCCCCAGCATTTT. This sequence encodes CASSWGTGKKEPQHF.

The rearrangement links TRBV3-1 (or the pseudogene TRBV3-2) to TRBJ1-2; TRBD1 might be the D (5 bases). The germline V gene encodes CDR1 LGHDT and CDR2 YNNKEL (reference sequence). V shed 4 bases and J shed 8 bases, with 17 bases lying between them. This CDR3 is built from 14 residues. CDR3 bases: TGTGCCAGCAGCCCCCCTGGCCTGGGGCGCGGCTACACCTTC. This gives the protein CASSPPGLGRGYTF.

The V and J genes are TRBV7-2 and TRBJ1-1; 9 bases agree with TRBD1. From germline, CDR1 is SGHTA and CDR2 FQGNSA. The CDR3 has 13 residues. V trimming: 5 bases; J trimming: 9 bases; junction bases outside the gene matches: 7. Written as DNA, the CDR3 is TGTGCCAGCAGCCCCGGGACAGGGCGGAAAGCTTTCTTT. Translating it yields CASSPGTGRKAFF.

V and J are TRBV5-6 and TRBJ1-2, with 7 bases lining up with TRBD1. In germline, CDR1 is SGHDT, CDR2 YYEEEE. After removal of 3 bases from V and 0 bases from J, the junction contained 5 bases not matched to a gene. The CDR3 spans 15 residues. The CDR3 is CASSSRDSPNYGYTF. In DNA, the CDR3 is TGTGCCAGCAGCTCCAGGGACAGTCCTAACTATGGCTACACCTTC.

The chain is built from TRBV10-3 and TRBJ1-2, with TRBD1 as a possible D gene (6 bases). Per the germline V gene, CDR1 is ENHRY and CDR2 is SYGVKD. Trimming cost V 2 bases and J 7 bases, with 14 bases left between them. The length of the CDR3 is 14 residues. The CDR3 DNA is TGTGCCATCAGTGAGCTCTGGGGGCTGGGTGGCTACACCTTC. It specifies CAISELWGLGGYTF.

The rearrangement uses TRBV5-8 and TRBJ1-1; D call uncertain. There are 14 residues in the CDR3. Germline loops: CDR1 SGHTS, CDR2 YDEGEE. V was cut by 1 base and J by 7 bases, with 14 bases left in between. The CDR3 sequence: CASSLRGLLGEAFF. CDR3 in DNA: TGTGCCAGCAGCTTGCGGGGTCTACTAGGTGAAGCTTTCTTT.

The chain couples TRBV18 to TRBJ1-6, with D maybe TRBD1 (6 bases). This CDR3 is built from 15 residues. Germline CDR1 is KGHSH and CDR2 is LQKENI. The V and J ends lost 1 base and 5 bases respectively, with 9 bases between them. The CDR3 loop is CASSPRTADNSPLHF. CDR3 in DNA: TGTGCCAGCTCACCACGGACAGCCGATAATTCACCCCTCCACTTT.

The chain recombines TRBV7-3 with TRBJ2-2; no reliable D call. This CDR3 is 18 amino acids long. V dropped 2 bases and J dropped 0 bases, with 16 bases sitting between them. Germline CDR1 and CDR2: SGHTA and FQGTGA. The CDR3 loop is CASSLFPEPLTNTGELFF. The CDR3 DNA reads as TGTGCCAGCAGCTTATTCCCCGAACCCCTAACGAACACCGGGGAGCTGTTTTTT.

The J gene is TRBJ1-5, the V gene TRBV19; a weak D match, TRBD1 (5 bases). The CDR3 covers 18 residues. The germline V gene has CDR1 LNHDA and CDR2 SQIVND (reference sequence). V was pared by 4 bases and J by 1 base, with 20 bases between. The CDR3: CASSRGFRDGMSNQPQHF. DNA for the CDR3: TGTGCCAGTAGTAGGGGATTCAGGGATGGCATGAGCAATCAGCCCCAGCATTTT.

This chain uses TRBV5-5 with TRBJ1-2; TRBD1 matches at 10 bases. CDR3 length equals 19 residues. Germline CDR1 and CDR2: SGHKS and YYEKEE (reference sequence). The junction had 14 bases not matched to a gene; V was cut back by 1 base and J by 2 bases. DNA of the CDR3: TGTGCCAGCAGCTTGTGGGAGACAGGGGGCGGCCTAAAAAACTATGGCTACACCTTC. It specifies CASSLWETGGGLKNYGYTF.

The chain uses TRBV5-1 and TRBJ1-1, with D possibly being TRBD1 (5 bases). The CDR3 is made up of 13 amino acids. Germline lookup yields CDR1 SGHRS and CDR2 YFSETQ. V was clipped by 4 bases and J by 5 bases, with 12 bases between them. The CDR3 reads CASSPWGETEAFF. The CDR3 nucleotides read TGCGCCAGCAGCCCCTGGGGCGAAACTGAAGCTTTCTTT.

The rearrangement links TRBV9 to TRBJ2-7; weak D call: TRBD1 (6 bases). Germline assignment: CDR1 SGDLS and CDR2 YYNGEE. This CDR3 region has 14 residues. V lost 2 bases and J 2 bases, leaving 11 bases between the germline ends. The CDR3 loop is CASSVDSGPYEQYF. The CDR3 DNA reads TGTGCCAGCAGCGTGGACAGTGGCCCCTACGAGCAGTACTTC. The complete variable domain, with remaining parts taken from reference TRBV9 and TRBJ2-7, reads DSGVTQTPKHLITATGQRVTLRCSPRSGDLSVYWYQQSLDQGLQFLIQYYNGEERAKGNILERFSAQQFPDLHSELNLSSLELGDSALYFCASSVDSGPYEQYFGPGTRLTVT.

The V gene is TRBV19, the J gene TRBJ1-1, with D unclear. Trimming stripped 10 bases from V and 5 bases from J, with 14 bases between. Germline lookup yields CDR1 LNHDA and CDR2 SQIVND (reference sequence). The CDR3 contains 12 residues. CDR3 sequence: CATTTLATEAFF. The CDR3 DNA reads as TGTGCCACTACGACCCTAGCTACTGAAGCTTTCTTT.

The rearrangement joins TRBV5-1 to TRBJ1-3; D possibly corresponds to TRBD1 (5 bases). Germline lookup yields CDR1 SGHRS and CDR2 YFSETQ. This CDR3 has 15 amino acids. Trimming took off 3 bases at V and 8 bases at J, with 18 bases between the two ends. The CDR3 nucleotides read TGCGCCAGCAGCTCGGATGGGAGCCGGGGGGACACCATATATTTT. It codes for CASSSDGSRGDTIYF.

The chain uses TRBV9 and TRBJ1-2; 9 positions agree with TRBD1. With V trimmed by 0 bases and J by 5 bases, 14 bases remained unmatched. The CDR3 totals 18 residues. Germline CDR1 and CDR2: SGDLS and YYNGEE. CDR3 in amino acids: CASSVGGQGNLYWYGYTF. CDR3 sequence (DNA): TGTGCCAGCAGCGTAGGGGGACAGGGAAACTTATATTGGTATGGCTACACCTTC.

The count of this clone is one. V is TRBV7-9 and J is TRBJ1-1, with D uncertain. V was cut by 5 bases and J by 1 base, with 8 bases left in between. The CDR3 has 13 residues. Germline V lookup: CDR1 SEHNR, CDR2 FQNEAQ (reference sequence). In DNA, the CDR3 is TGTGCCAGCAGCGCGACTGAGAACACTGAAGCTTTCTTT. It translates to CASSATENTEAFF.